This TCR beta chain was observed in a study of blood T cell repertoires in COVID-19. Study as a whole: Nucleic acid was either cDNA or gDNA, and it came from T cells, B-cell-depleted T cells, or PBMCs.

Study processing details: Reference gene primers were amplified, and this amplification served to estimate nucleated cell counts. The method was immunoSEQ multiplex PCR; TCRdb's version includes in-frame clones alone and lacks a portion of them. V, J and clone size reflect that table, while D and trimming were determined from the DNA. The sample carries roughly 200,000 clones, over 75% recorded once. The CDR3 totals 12 residues. Trimming removed 3 bases from V and 3 bases from J, with 5 bases in between. The germline CDR1 and CDR2 sequences are LGHDT and YNNKEL (reference sequence). Followed longitudinally, the Seattle patients had been enrolled during active infection.

The chain employs TRBV3-1 (or the pseudogene TRBV3-2) and TRBJ1-1, with D unclear. This sequence originates from a man aged 45-60 years with COVID-19, enrolled during active disease. Source material: peripheral blood. CDR3 sequence: CASSHGYTEAFF. DNA of the CDR3: TGTGCCAGCAGCCACGGTTACACTGAAGCTTTCTTT.